The clone carrying this T cell receptor beta chain appeared a few times. Its antigen is still unknown. This record belongs to a study of CD8 T cells in ankylosing spondylitis. CDR1 DFQATT and CDR2 SNEGSKA come from the germline V gene (reference sequence). The V end was cut by 3 bases, the J end by 4 bases, with 16 bases between. The CDR3 runs 15 residues. Study-wide findings and caveats: The disease-linked clones had a CD8+ phenotype and low blood frequencies. Matched ankylosing spondylitis synovial fluid reportedly contained a significantly enriched population of disease-linked clones. Seemingly characteristic of ankylosing spondylitis blood was a TCR beta motif consisting of under ten highly homologous variants.

A quantitative 5'-RACE method, one with molecular barcodes, was used to make TCR beta libraries. MiXCR was run by TCRdb on the 5' RACE reads, yielding one entry per CDR3 protein. The sample consists of some 840,000 distinct CDR3 sequences, around 11% of them appearing once. The chain couples TRBV20-1 to TRBJ1-5; no reliable D call. The receptor comes from a male donor with ankylosing spondylitis. Specimen: blood, either unsorted or a sorted T cell fraction (not recorded which). The DNA for the CDR3 is TGCAGTGCTAGTTATGCGGGAGCCCGTAATCAGCCCCAGCATTTT. Translating gives CSASYAGARNQPQHF.